One and the same sample provided the 3 T cell receptor beta chains below, sequenced in a study of tumour-infiltrating T cells in Burkitt lymphoma. Produced via immunoSEQ multiplex PCR; TCRdb's table is partial and in-frame only. The sample yields about 5,400 clones, more than 8% seen once. What was sequenced was tumor tissue. The receptors derive from a human donor with diffuse large B-cell lymphoma.

In this sample, this clone turned up a few times. CDR3 sequence reads: CASRPPPNYGYTF. CDR3 sequence (DNA): TGTGCCAGCAGACCCCCCCCCAACTATGGCTACACCTTC. This rearrangement joins TRBV6-6 to TRBJ1-2; D is uncertain. CDR1 MNHNY and CDR2 SVGAGI come from the germline V gene (reference sequence). Trimming stripped 6 bases from V and 2 bases from J, with 10 bases between. This CDR3 region has 13 residues.

This clone was detected a few times. The chain joins TRBV11-2 to TRBJ2-3; no clear D gene. The CDR3 covers 14 residues. In germline, CDR1 is SGHAT, CDR2 FQNNGV. V was trimmed by 5 bases and J by 2 bases, leaving 11 bases between them. The DNA for the CDR3 is TGTGCCAGCAGCCGCTCTTATAACACAGATACGCAGTATTTT. It codes for CASSRSYNTDTQYF.

The chain is built from TRBV18 and TRBJ2-7; D not resolved. Germline-derived CDR1 and CDR2 are KGHSH and LQKENI. This CDR3 spans 15 amino acids. Trimming pared 4 bases from V and 3 bases from J, leaving 16 bases between. In nucleotides, the CDR3 is TGTGCCAGCTCACGTGGGTGGTTGGGTTTCTACGAGCAGTACTTC. This encodes CASSRGWLGFYEQYF.